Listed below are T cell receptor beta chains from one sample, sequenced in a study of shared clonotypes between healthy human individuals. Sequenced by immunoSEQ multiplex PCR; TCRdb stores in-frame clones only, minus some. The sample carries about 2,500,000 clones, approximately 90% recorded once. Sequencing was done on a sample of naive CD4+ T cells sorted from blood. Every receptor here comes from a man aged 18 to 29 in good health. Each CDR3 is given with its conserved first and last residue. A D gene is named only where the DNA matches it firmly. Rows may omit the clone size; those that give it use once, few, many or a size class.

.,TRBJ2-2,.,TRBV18,TGTGCCAGCTCGTATTTACAGGGAGACGGGGAGCTGTTTTTT,CASSYLQGDGELFF
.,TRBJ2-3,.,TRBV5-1,TGCGCCAGCAGTACTCGGGAGCTGACTAGCACAGATACGCAGTATTTT,CASSTRELTSTDTQYF
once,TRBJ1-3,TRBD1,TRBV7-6,TGTGCCAGCAGCTCGGAGGGACAGAGCTCTGGAAACACCATATATTTT,CASSSEGQSSGNTIYF
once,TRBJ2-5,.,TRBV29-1,TGCAGCGCTAGGGCCACCCAAGAGACCCAGTACTTC,CSARATQETQYF
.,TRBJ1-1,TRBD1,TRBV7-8,TGTGCCAGCAGCTTATCCCGTGACAGGGCCGAAGCTTTCTTT,CASSLSRDRAEAFF
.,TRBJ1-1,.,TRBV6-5,TGTGCCAGCAGCCCCGACAGGACAAAAGCTTTCTTT,CASSPDRTKAFF
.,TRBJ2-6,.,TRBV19,TGTGCCAGTACCACGGATGCTGGGGCCAACGTCCTGACTTTC,CASTTDAGANVLTF
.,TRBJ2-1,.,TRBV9,TGTGCCAGCAGCCTTCGGGGAGCGGGTAGCTCCTACAATGAGCAGTTCTTC,CASSLRGAGSSYNEQFF
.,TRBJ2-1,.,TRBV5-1,TGCGCCAGCAGCTTGCAGGACAACAATGAGCAGTTCTTC,CASSLQDNNEQFF
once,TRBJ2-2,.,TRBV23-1,TGCGCCAGCAGTCAAGTCGACGGGGAGCTGTTTTTT,CASSQVDGELFF
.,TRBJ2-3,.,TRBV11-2,TGTGCCAGCAGCTTGTGGCAAAGCGGCACAGATACGCAGTATTTT,CASSLWQSGTDTQYF
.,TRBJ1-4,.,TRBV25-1,TGTGCCAGCAGTGAAATGGGACGGACGAATGAAAAACTGTTTTTT,CASSEMGRTNEKLFF
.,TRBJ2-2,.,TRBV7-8,TGTGCCAGCAGCCTCGACGTTGCTCGGCCCGGGGAGCTGTTTTTT,CASSLDVARPGELFF
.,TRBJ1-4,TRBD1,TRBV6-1,TGTGCCAGCAGGAGGACAGGGCACACTAATGAAAAACTGTTTTTT,CASRRTGHTNEKLFF
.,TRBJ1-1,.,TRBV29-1,TGCAGCGTTCACCGCGCCGGCCCGGAGAAGACTGAAGCTTTCTTT,CSVHRAGPEKTEAFF
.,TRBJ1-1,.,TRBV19,TGTGCCAGTAATGTGGGTGGGGGAAAGAACACTGAAGCTTTCTTT,CASNVGGGKNTEAFF
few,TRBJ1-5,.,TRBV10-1,TGCGCCAGCAGTGAGTCGACGGGTCAGCCCCAGCATTTT,CASSESTGQPQHF
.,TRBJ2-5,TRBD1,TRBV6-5,TGTGCCAGCAGGTTTATAACAGGGGGCGCGGAGACCCAGTACTTC,CASRFITGGAETQYF
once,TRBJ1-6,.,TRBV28,TGTGCCAGCAGTTCCGCCGGACAGAAAAGTAATTCACCCCTCCACTTT,CASSSAGQKSNSPLHF
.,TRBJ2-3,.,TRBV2,TGTGCCAGCAGTGAATCCGGGACCCGGCCTGATACGCAGTATTTT,CASSESGTRPDTQYF
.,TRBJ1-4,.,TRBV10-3,TGTGCCATCAGTGAGCAGGGAAATGAAAAACTGTTTTTT,CAISEQGNEKLFF
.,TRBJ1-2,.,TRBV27,TGTGCCAGCGGATTGCAGAAATACGCCCAACTAGACTATGGCTACACCTTC,CASGLQKYAQLDYGYTF
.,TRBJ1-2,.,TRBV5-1,TGCGCCAGCAGCTTTGTAACGGGGATAAACTATGGCTACACCTTC,CASSFVTGINYGYTF
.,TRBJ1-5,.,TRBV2,TGTGCCAGCAGCCGGGGTGGGGGGGGCTATAGCAATCAGCCCCAGCATTTT,CASSRGGGGYSNQPQHF
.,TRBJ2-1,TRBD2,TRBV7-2,TGTGCCAGCAGCCATGTGGGGGGGTACAATGAGCAGTTCTTC,CASSHVGGYNEQFF
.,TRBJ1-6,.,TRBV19,TGTGCCAGTACCATGGGAGGGCTGGAGTCACCCCTCCACTTT,CASTMGGLESPLHF
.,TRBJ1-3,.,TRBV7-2,TGTGCCAGCAGCGCCGTATCTGGAAACACCATATATTTT,CASSAVSGNTIYF
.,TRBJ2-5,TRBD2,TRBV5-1,TGCGCCAGCAGCTTGGCGTTAGCGGGACACCAAGAGACCCAGTACTTC,CASSLALAGHQETQYF
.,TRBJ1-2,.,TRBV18,TGTGCCAGCTCACCACCGATAATTAACTATGGCTACACCTTC,CASSPPIINYGYTF
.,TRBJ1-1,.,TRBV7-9,TGTGCCAGCAGACCTAAAGTTAGGGAGGGCGCTGAAGCTTTCTTT,CASRPKVREGAEAFF
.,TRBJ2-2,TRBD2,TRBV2,TGTGCCAGCAGCCGGACTAGTATAAGCGGGGAGCTGTTTTTT,CASSRTSISGELFF
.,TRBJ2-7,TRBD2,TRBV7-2,TGTGCCAGCAGCTTCTCGGGGACTAGGACCTCCGAGCAGTACTTC,CASSFSGTRTSEQYF
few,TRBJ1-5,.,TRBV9,TGTGCCAGCAGCGTAGGTGGAGTCAATCAGCCCCAGCATTTT,CASSVGGVNQPQHF
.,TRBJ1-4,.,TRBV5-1,TGCGCCAGCAGCGCAGGCCTTGAGGGGGTCCTTAATGTTAATGAAAAACTGTTTTTT,CASSAGLEGVLNVNEKLFF
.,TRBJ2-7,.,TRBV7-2,TGTGCCAGCAGCCTCGCGCGACAGGCGGGATACGAGCAGTACTTC,CASSLARQAGYEQYF